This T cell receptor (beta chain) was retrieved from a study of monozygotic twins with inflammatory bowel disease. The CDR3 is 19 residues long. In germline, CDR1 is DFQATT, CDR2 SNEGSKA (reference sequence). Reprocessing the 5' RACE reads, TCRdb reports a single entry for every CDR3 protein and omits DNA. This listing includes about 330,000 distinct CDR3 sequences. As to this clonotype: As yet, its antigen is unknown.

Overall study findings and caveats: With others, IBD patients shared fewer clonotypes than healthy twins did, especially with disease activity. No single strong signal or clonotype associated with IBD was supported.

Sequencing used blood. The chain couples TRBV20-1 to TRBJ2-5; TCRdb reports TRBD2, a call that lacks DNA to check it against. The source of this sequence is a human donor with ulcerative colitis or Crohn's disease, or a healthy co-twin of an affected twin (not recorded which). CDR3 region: CSARDRASGVKLSQETQYF.